Listed below are T cell receptor beta chains from one sample, sequenced in a study of OX40 agonist ivuxolimab in advanced cancers. Sequencing was performed with immunoSEQ multiplex PCR; in TCRdb, only in-frame clones are kept and a portion is missing. The sample shows about 79,000 clones, about 89% of them seen only once. The specimen comprised CD4+ or CD8+ T cells sorted from blood, sampled in a trial of the OX40 agonist ivuxolimab. The receptors derive from an adult with an advanced solid tumor such as melanoma, head and neck, liver or kidney cancer. Both conserved end residues are part of each CDR3.

v_gene | CDR3aa
TRBV5-1 | CASSLAGGTYEQYF
TRBV14 | CASSPPGVATYNEQFF
TRBV28 | CASSLGRLAGNEQFF
TRBV30 | CAWSVLRGRNSPLHF
TRBV11-1 | CASSLDLGGGPEAFF
TRBV6-6 | CATSGRNSGSSDTQYF
TRBV20-1 | CSVTPRDEQFF
TRBV7-9 | CASSLGVGAYEQYF
TRBV30 | CAWSPGQQNRGYTF
TRBV6-1 | CASSVDWSSYEQYF
TRBV4-3 | CASSQDRTSNRNTDTQYF
TRBV5-8 | CASSLRTSGSGEQFF
TRBV30 | CAWIPTTGGSEQYF
TRBV19 | CASRDRDYQPQHF
TRBV10-3 | CAIRGNGGIYEQYF
TRBV4-1 | CASSQEGGKNTEAFF
TRBV9 | CASSVDWPQGTDTQYF
TRBV7-9 | CASSSDNGGEYF
TRBV5-1 | CASSPDRVGTDTQYF
TRBV7-9 | CASSLAGGGAGEKLFF
TRBV10-2 | CASKKPGTGDTQYF
TRBV13 | CASSFGSDLQQGFNEQYF
TRBV19 | CASSKRQVLNEKLFF
TRBV6-5 | CASSTGPDDEQYF